Sequencing of this TCR beta chain was carried out in a study of vaccination and CD4 T cells after COVID-19. Overall study context: Median time from second vaccine dose to sampling was over 55 days (14 to 241).

Germline CDR1 and CDR2: MNHNS and SASEGT. The V gene end was trimmed by 7 bases and the J gene end by 5 bases; junction bases not matched to a gene: 15. The CDR3 is made up of 17 amino acids. Study-level results: For convalescent patients, a median around 90% of reactive clones surfaced exclusively after vaccination.

CD4+ T cells that had been cultured provided DNA sequenced with the Oncomine TCR Beta short-read assay. MiXCR, applied by TCRdb to the PCR reads, yields one record per CDR3 protein. The data contain around 25,000 distinct CDR3 sequences, 28% of them seen just once; the ten biggest clones take up around 7.4%. As regards this clonotype: Its specificity is unknown.

Time point given: late sampling 161 to 241 days after vaccination in three convalescent patients. Stated treatment: roughly 10-day PBMC culture with coronavirus spike peptide pools or control peptides (ViraFEST assay). In the ViraFEST assay, peptide-pool expansion preceded TCR sequencing of expanded clonotypes. The source material was CD4+ T cells from blood, cultured in vitro, sampled about 7 months after SARS-CoV-2 vaccination. This chain uses TRBV6-1 with TRBJ1-5; TRBD1 matches 9 bases. The sequence was obtained from a human donor who had recovered from COVID-19. The CDR3 sequence is CASIRAAGTGIYQPQHF. The DNA of the CDR3 is TGTGCCAGCATTAGGGCCGCCGGGACAGGGATTTATCAGCCCCAGCATTTT.